This entry features one T cell receptor beta chain sequence. The entry originates in a study of blood T cell repertoires in COVID-19. Clones were read by immunoSEQ multiplex PCR, and TCRdb kept only the in-frame ones, dropping some. Of some 220,000 clones detected, about nine tenths appear once; the ten largest clones hold about 0.79%. Germline CDR1 reads GTSNPN; CDR2 reads SVGIG (reference sequence). This CDR3 comprises 19 residues. Germline trimming cut 1 base from V and 7 bases from J; bases unmatched to any gene: 14. This rearrangement joins TRBV30 to TRBJ2-3; 16 bases are shared with TRBD2. The TCR originated in a man aged 25 to 40 with COVID-19, enrolled during active disease. The sample comprised peripheral blood. The CDR3 loop reads CAWSAGPGLAGGPGYTQYF. DNA for the CDR3: TGTGCCTGGAGTGCCGGACCGGGACTAGCGGGGGGGCCGGGATATACGCAGTATTTT.